This TCR beta chain was obtained from a study of blood T cell repertoires in COVID-19. Study summary: Each recovered donor of Cohort 3 presented with two negative PCRs, clearance, or symptom resolution.

TCRdb keeps only in-frame clones here, not all; method: immunoSEQ multiplex PCR. The table records roughly 150,000 clones, around 80% of them present only once. Per the germline V gene, CDR1 is WNHNN and CDR2 is SYGVQD (reference sequence). Unmatched junction bases numbered 1, after V lost 3 bases and J lost 9 bases. The CDR3 has 13 amino acids. The V gene is TRBV10-1, the J gene TRBJ1-6; TRBD1 aligns across 8 bases. This sequence was found in a woman between 65 and 79 years old in a cohort exposed to, infected with or recovered from COVID-19 (not recorded which). Sequenced sample: PBMCs or T cells enriched from blood (not recorded which). The CDR3 DNA reads as TGCGCCAGCAGTGAAGGGACAGGTTCACCCCTCCACTTT. Its translation: CASSEGTGSPLHF.